Presented here are 8 T cell receptor beta chains from one specimen sequenced in a study of blood T cells in healthy people across ages. A second PCR, run for about 6 to 12 cycles, used a sample-barcoded 5' primer plus a J-beta primer mix. TCRdb re-analysed the 5' RACE reads in MiXCR, keeping a single row per CDR3 protein. The top ten hold approximately 7.7% of the sample, which has 1.5 million to 2 million distinct CDR3 sequences, 28% seen once. The sequencing input was blood. The receptors were sampled from a woman in her twenties or thirties in good health.

The gene calls are TRBV4-3 and TRBJ2-1, with D hard to call. The CDR3 is 14 amino acids. V lost 0 bases, J lost 6 bases, and 9 bases lay in between. The germline V gene has CDR1 LGHNA and CDR2 YSLEER. The CDR3 here is CASSQDVVRNEQFF. CDR3 DNA sequence: TGCGCCAGCAGCCAAGACGTGGTTCGCAATGAGCAGTTCTTC.

This clonotype was detected only a few times. The chain recombines TRBV2 with TRBJ2-7, with unresolved D. Trimming cost V 8 bases and J 0 bases, with 8 bases left between them. The CDR3 extends over 12 amino acids. Germline CDR1 and CDR2: SNHLY and FYNNEI. CDR3 in amino acids: CASVPRSYEQYF. The CDR3 DNA is TGTGCCAGCGTCCCTCGCTCCTACGAGCAGTACTTC. Full variable domain (missing parts from reference TRBV2 and TRBJ2-7): EPEVTQTPSHQVTQMGQEVILRCVPISNHLYFYWYRQILGQKVEFLVSFYNNEISEKSEIFDDQFSVERPDGSNFTLKIRSTKLEDSAMYFCASVPRSYEQYFGPGTRLTVT.

J is TRBJ1-3 and V is TRBV7-9; 10 bases match TRBD1. The CDR3 extends over 15 amino acids. After removal of 5 bases from V and 3 bases from J, the junction contained 4 bases not matched to a gene. Germline lookup yields CDR1 SEHNR and CDR2 FQNEAQ (reference sequence). This chain's CDR3 is CASSPWDRGGNTIYF. The CDR3 coding sequence is TGTGCCAGCAGCCCTTGGGACAGGGGTGGAAACACCATATATTTT.

This clonotype has at least ten counts. J is TRBJ2-3 and V is TRBV9; D unclear. The CDR3 has 12 residues. Germline V lookup: CDR1 SGDLS, CDR2 YYNGEE. V lost 4 bases, J lost 4 bases, and 7 bases lay in between. CDR3 DNA sequence: TGTGCCAGCAGCTCCACCTCAGATACGCAGTATTTT. The encoded protein is CASSSTSDTQYF.

This sequence joins TRBV7-9 and TRBJ2-3; D tentatively reads TRBD1 or TRBD2 (5 bases each). Germline CDR1 SEHNR, CDR2 FQNEAQ (reference sequence). With 5 bases removed from V and 1 base from J, the gap between germline ends came to 19 bases. There are 17 residues in the CDR3. DNA for the CDR3: TGTGCCAGCAGCGACTTGAACCGGGACGCGGGCACAGATACGCAGTATTTT. Amino acids: CASSDLNRDAGTDTQYF.

This clonotype occurred many times. The chain recombines TRBV7-2 with TRBJ2-5, with a weak D call TRBD2 (7 bases). This CDR3 spans 12 amino acids. Germline CDR1 is SGHTA and CDR2 is FQGNSA. In nucleotides, the CDR3 is TGTGCTCGGGCCGAGGGGGGGAAGACCCAGTACTTC. Translation gives CARAEGGKTQYF.

A remark on this clonotype: Germline is not matched at one junction end, which may reflect a read error. The chain links TRBV12-3 or TRBV12-4 to TRBJ2-1; weak D call: TRBD2 (6 bases). The CDR3 is 14 amino acids. CDR3 region: CACSPSGLYNEQFF. The CDR3 coding sequence is TGTGCCTGCAGCCCAAGCGGGCTCTACAATGAGCAGTTCTTC.

This clonotype has only a few counts. V usage is TRBV20-1 and J usage is TRBJ2-1, with a possible D match to TRBD2 (5 bases). Germline V CDR1 and CDR2: DFQATT, SNEGSKA (reference sequence). CDR3 size: 15 residues. Trimming removed 3 bases at V and 6 bases at J, with 18 bases between. CDR3 coding DNA: TGCAGTGCTAGTGCTGGGGAGTCCCCTAGCAATGAGCAGTTCTTC. It yields the protein CSASAGESPSNEQFF.